This T cell receptor beta chain emerged from a study of response to subunit inactivated influenza vaccine. V lost 7 bases and J 2 bases, leaving 12 bases between the germline ends. Germline CDR1 reads MNHEY; CDR2 reads SVGEGT. The CDR3 contains 13 residues. TCRdb used MiXCR to reprocess the RT-PCR reads, holding one entry per CDR3 protein. The sample has roughly 780,000 distinct CDR3 sequences; roughly 20% are singletons. The receptor was derived from a man in his fifties who received an inactivated influenza vaccine. The material was PBMCs from blood, obtained less than 6 days after vaccination. V gene TRBV6-2 or TRBV6-3 combines with J gene TRBJ2-7; D possibly corresponds to TRBD1 (6 bases). CDR3 sequence (DNA): TGTGCCAGCAACAGGGACGCAGCCTACGAGCAGTACTTC. It is translated as CASNRDAAYEQYF.